The 18 T cell receptor beta chains below come from one sample, sequenced in a study of control samples from healthy donors and cancer patients. TCRdb keeps only in-frame clones here, not all; method: immunoSEQ multiplex PCR. The sample shows under 200,000 clones, approximately 96% of them seen only once. The source material was blood. These receptors came from a woman aged 40 to 50 in good health.

The chain is built from TRBV4-3 and TRBJ2-5, with TRBD2 matching 10 bases. V trimming: 0 bases; J trimming: 5 bases; junction bases outside the gene matches: 12. Germline CDR1 is LGHNA and CDR2 is YSLEER. The CDR3 totals 18 residues. This CDR3 reads CASSQDASGGALRETQYF. The CDR3 coding sequence is TGCGCCAGCAGCCAAGATGCGAGCGGGGGGGCCTTGAGGGAGACCCAGTACTTC.

The V gene is TRBV6-5, the J gene TRBJ1-4, with D maybe TRBD1 (5 bases). CDR1 and CDR2 from the germline V gene are MNHEY and SVGAGI. The CDR3 is 14 residues long. V lost 2 bases and J 8 bases, leaving 12 bases between the germline ends. This CDR3 is CASSYGGVREKLFF. The DNA for the CDR3 is TGTGCCAGCAGTTACGGGGGGGTTCGGGAAAAACTGTTTTTT.

The chain carries TRBV30 and TRBJ1-1; D is unresolved. Germline V CDR1 and CDR2: GTSNPN, SVGIG (reference sequence). V lost 8 bases, J lost 5 bases, and 12 bases lay in between. This CDR3 has 11 residues. As DNA, the CDR3 is TGTGCCCGGCGGAGGAGGACTGAAGCTTTCTTT. This encodes CARRRRTEAFF.

For this clone: This specimen includes other DNA sequences encoding the same CDR3. The chain employs TRBV12-3 or TRBV12-4 and TRBJ1-1; no reliable D call. V lost 3 bases and J lost 1, with 6 bases in between. The CDR3 has 13 residues. Here the CDR3 reads CASSFGQNTEAFF. CDR3 coding DNA: TGTGCCAGCAGTTTTGGGCAGAACACTGAAGCTTTCTTT.

The V call is TRBV7-2, the J call TRBJ1-2; D might be TRBD1 (5 bases). This CDR3 region has 16 residues. The germline CDR1 and CDR2 sequences are SGHTA and FQGNSA. Between the trimmed V and J ends, which lost 1 base and 6 bases, there was a span of 18 bases. The CDR3 loop is CASSLEVGRPGDGYTF. Here the CDR3 DNA reads TGTGCCAGCAGCTTAGAGGTTGGCAGACCGGGGGATGGCTACACCTTC.

This clone was recorded only once. The V call is TRBV4-3, the J call TRBJ1-3; the D gene is possibly TRBD1 (5 bases). Trimming removed 1 base from V and 4 bases from J, with 8 bases in between. Germline lookup yields CDR1 LGHNA and CDR2 YSLEER. The CDR3 loop spans 14 amino acids. CDR3 sequence (DNA): TGCGCCAGCAGCCAAGCTACAGGCGGAAACACCATATATTTT. Amino acids: CASSQATGGNTIYF.

Remarks on this clone: This sample also contains other DNA sequences that code for the same CDR3. The chain couples TRBV2 to TRBJ1-5; D might be TRBD1 (5 bases). The CDR3 is 15 amino acids. V lost 0 bases, J lost 7 bases, and 13 bases lay in between. CDR1 is SNHLY, CDR2 FYNNEI, per germline. CDR3 residues: CASSEARGAGQPQHF. The DNA for the CDR3 is TGTGCCAGCAGTGAAGCACGCGGGGCCGGGCAGCCCCAGCATTTT.

V usage is TRBV9 and J usage is TRBJ2-7; 7 positions match TRBD1. V was clipped by 0 bases and J by 6 bases; unmatched bases: 9. Germline V gene data show CDR1 as SGDLS and CDR2 as YYNGEE. The length of the CDR3 is 15 residues. The CDR3 region has the DNA TGTGCCAGCAGCGTAGACCCGGACAGGACGCGCGAGCAGTACTTC. Protein sequence: CASSVDPDRTREQYF. The full variable domain, completed using reference TRBV9 and TRBJ2-7, is DSGVTQTPKHLITATGQRVTLRCSPRSGDLSVYWYQQSLDQGLQFLIQYYNGEERAKGNILERFSAQQFPDLHSELNLSSLELGDSALYFCASSVDPDRTREQYFGPGTRLTVT.

Remarks on this clone: Relative to the germline gene, one junction end is altered; a read error may explain this. This sequence joins TRBV7-2 and TRBJ1-1; D is perhaps TRBD1 (6 bases). The CDR3 contains 12 residues. Germline CDR1 reads SGHTA; CDR2 reads FQGNSA. The CDR3 reads CASSLAGGPTSF. CDR3 DNA sequence: TGTGCCAGCAGCTTAGCTGGGGGGCCAACATCCTTT.

Only one count was recorded for this clone. The V and J genes are TRBV19 and TRBJ1-1; 7 bases map to TRBD1. V lost 4 bases and J lost 1; bases outside the gene matches: 15. The CDR3 consists of 18 residues. Germline V gene data show CDR1 as LNHDA and CDR2 as SQIVND (reference sequence). CDR3 amino acids: CASSRGTALKSANTEAFF. DNA for the CDR3: TGTGCCAGTAGTAGAGGGACAGCCCTGAAGTCGGCGAACACTGAAGCTTTCTTT.

This chain links TRBV6-1 with TRBJ1-3, with TRBD1 matching 8 bases. The trim removed 2 bases at V and 4 bases at J, leaving 7 bases unmatched. Germline V CDR1 and CDR2: MNHNS, SASEGT. CDR3 length equals 16 residues. The CDR3 protein is CASSERIRGPGNTIYF. CDR3 sequence (DNA): TGTGCCAGCAGTGAAAGAATCAGGGGGCCCGGAAACACCATATATTTT.

The chain recombines TRBV6-1 with TRBJ2-2; perhaps TRBD2 as D (6 bases). Trimming took off 2 bases at V and 2 bases at J, with 9 bases between the two ends. The CDR3 has 15 amino acids. Germline lookup yields CDR1 MNHNS and CDR2 SASEGT. In nucleotides, the CDR3 is TGTGCCAGCAGTGAATGGGGAGGTAACACCGGGGAGCTGTTTTTT. Amino acids: CASSEWGGNTGELFF.

The chain uses TRBV10-1 and TRBJ2-7; TRBD2 agrees at 8 bases. Germline assignment: CDR1 WNHNN and CDR2 SYGVQD (reference sequence). V gave up 2 bases and J gave up 2 bases; unmatched junction bases: 2. CDR3 size: 14 residues. DNA of the CDR3: TGCGCCAGCAGTGAGGCGGGGGGTACCTACGAGCAGTACTTC. It yields the protein CASSEAGGTYEQYF.

The J gene is TRBJ2-7, the V gene TRBV25-1; the match to TRBD2 covers 10 bases. The trim removed 5 bases at V and 10 bases at J, leaving 17 bases unmatched. The CDR3 runs 16 residues. Germline V CDR1 and CDR2: MGHDK, SYGVNS. The CDR3 DNA is TGTGCCAGCAGTCGGGGACAGTATTCGCTAGCGGGAGATCAGTACTTC. It encodes CASSRGQYSLAGDQYF.

The count of this clone is one. The chain is built from TRBV19 and TRBJ1-1; D remains ambiguous. CDR1 is LNHDA, CDR2 SQIVND, per germline (reference sequence). The germline V and J ends were trimmed by 3 bases and 3 bases, with 5 bases remaining between them. The CDR3 runs 12 residues. CDR3: CASSMRDTEAFF. The CDR3 DNA reads TGTGCCAGTAGTATGAGGGACACTGAAGCTTTCTTT.

The rearrangement joins TRBV11-2 to TRBJ1-4; a possible D gene is TRBD1 (6 bases). Per the germline V gene, CDR1 is SGHAT and CDR2 is FQNNGV. V was shortened by 3 bases and J by 4 bases, with 15 bases between the two germline ends. The CDR3 loop spans 16 amino acids. The CDR3 coding sequence is TGTGCCAGCAGCTTGCGTGGGGGCTGGGGTAATGAAAAACTGTTTTTT. Translation gives CASSLRGGWGNEKLFF.

This chain joins TRBV6-6 and TRBJ2-6, with D possibly matching TRBD1 (5 bases). V was cut by 7 bases and J by 4 bases, with 14 bases left in between. The length of the CDR3 is 15 residues. Germline V CDR1 and CDR2: MNHNY, SVGAGI (reference sequence). The CDR3 region is CASTDIHIGANVLTF. The CDR3 coding sequence is TGTGCCAGCACGGACATCCATATCGGGGCCAACGTCCTGACTTTC.

The chain uses TRBV4-1 and TRBJ1-5; weak D call: TRBD1 (6 bases). Germline V lookup: CDR1 MGHRA, CDR2 YSYEKL. Trimming removed 3 bases at V and 9 bases at J, with 18 bases between. This CDR3 is built from 15 residues. CDR3 residues: CASSHEGQSDRPQHF. The CDR3 coding sequence is TGCGCCAGCAGCCACGAAGGACAGTCAGATAGGCCCCAGCATTTT.